This T cell receptor (beta chain) is drawn from a study of T-cell memory formation after mild COVID-19. General study results and limits: Second-wave clones reaching peak frequency on day 37 lacked confirmed SARS-CoV-2 specificity. Day 15 to 85 contracting clones showed balanced CD4/CD8; later expanders leaned CD4+. Most CD4+ clones that shrank were in CM and EM, while CD8+ ones turned up in EMRA.

This clonotype has a handful of counts. Its antigen is as yet unknown. TCRdb reprocessed the 5' RACE reads via MiXCR and lists one record per CDR3 protein. The table lists about 82,000 distinct CDR3 sequences, more than 13% of them singletons. Sequencing input: PBMCs or a T cell subset sorted from them (not recorded which). This clonotype was obtained from a man between 18 and 29 years old who had mild COVID-19 (a few samples of this study predate the infection). Cell type and time point are not known.

CDR3 amino acids: CASWLDTQYF. The CDR3 DNA reads TGTGCCAGTTGGCTGGATACGCAGTATTTT. The rearrangement links TRBV2 to TRBJ2-3; D not certain. The CDR3 has 10 amino acids. V lost 9 bases to trimming and J lost 6 bases, with 7 bases between them. CDR1 is SNHLY and CDR2 is FYNNEI in the germline V gene.